This TCR beta chain emerged from a study of T-cell memory formation after mild COVID-19. Study information: Clusters were largely donor specific.

Overall study findings and caveats: Clones that contracted from day 15 to 85 had balanced CD4/CD8; later expanders were CD4+ biased. Pre-infection memory contained some responding clones, which suggested that cross-reactive memory had joined.

The CDR3 is 16 residues long. Trimming at V came to 0 bases and at J to 0 bases, leaving 1 base not matched to a gene. Germline V CDR1 and CDR2: SGHRS, YFSETQ. TCRdb re-called the 5' RACE reads with MiXCR, one entry per CDR3 protein. The sample holds over 55,000 distinct CDR3 sequences, approximately 12% seen once. About this clonotype: Its antigen is still unknown.

This receptor was taken from a young man who had mild COVID-19 (a few samples of this study predate the infection). Cell type and time point are not known. The chain uses TRBV5-1 and TRBJ2-7; 12 nucleotides align to TRBD2. The sequenced sample was PBMCs or a T cell subset sorted from them (not recorded which). The CDR3 nucleotides are TGCGCCAGCAGCTTGGGACTAGCGGGGGTCTCCTACGAGCAGTACTTC. It is translated as CASSLGLAGVSYEQYF. Variable domain in full (rest from reference TRBV5-1 and TRBJ2-7): KAGVTQTPRYLIKTRGQQVTLSCSPISGHRSVSWYQQTPGQGLQFLFEYFSETQRNKGNFPGRFSGRQFSNSRSEMNVSTLELGDSALYLCASSLGLAGVSYEQYFGPGTRLTVT.